Following are 31 T cell receptor beta chains from one sample sequenced in a study of cytomegalovirus exposure and HLA in healthy donors. Primers included in the PCR were 60 Vbeta and 13 Jbeta primers. Some clones are missing from TCRdb's copy, which holds only in-frame ones; the method was immunoSEQ multiplex PCR. The data show under 200,000 clones, 65% to 90% seen once. The sequencing input was PBMCs. The source of these receptors is a woman in her 30s in good health and CMV-seronegative.

V usage is TRBV6-6 and J usage is TRBJ2-7; possibly TRBD2 for D (5 bases). This CDR3 has 13 residues. The ends were cut back, 2 bases at V and 2 bases at J, with 7 bases in the middle. Germline V gene sequence: CDR1 MNHNY, CDR2 SVGAGI (reference sequence). The CDR3 DNA sequence: TGTGCCAGCAGTTACCGGGGAGCCTACGAGCAGTACTTC. It translates to CASSYRGAYEQYF.

The rearrangement uses TRBV14 and TRBJ2-7; 8 nucleotides agree with TRBD1. The V segment lost 5 bases and the J segment 7 bases; nucleotides outside the gene matches: 10. CDR1 and CDR2 from the germline V gene are SGHDN and FVKESK. CDR3 length: 14 residues. The CDR3 DNA is TGTGCCAGCAGCGTGGACAGGGCCCCTAAAGAGCAGTACTTC. It is translated as CASSVDRAPKEQYF.

J is TRBJ1-1 and V is TRBV6-5, with a possible D match to TRBD1 (5 bases). V was clipped by 7 bases and J by 8 bases, with 14 bases between them. Germline lookup yields CDR1 MNHEY and CDR2 SVGAGI. CDR3 length: 12 residues. Written as DNA, the CDR3 is TGTGCCAGCACCTCCATGGGGGGGGAAGCTTTCTTT. Translation: CASTSMGGEAFF.

This chain joins TRBV5-5 and TRBJ2-2; 7 nucleotides agree with TRBD2. Germline CDR1 reads SGHKS; CDR2 reads YYEKEE (reference sequence). V shed 2 bases and J 5 bases; nucleotides not matched to a gene: 9. The CDR3 consists of 16 residues. CDR3 in amino acids: CASSLRTGRTTGELFF. The CDR3 DNA reads as TGTGCCAGCAGCTTACGAACCGGGAGGACGACCGGGGAGCTGTTTTTT.

The genes are TRBV19 and TRBJ2-1, with TRBD2 identical over 8 bases. V trimming: 5 bases; J trimming: 4 bases; junction bases outside the gene matches: 7. The CDR3 is made up of 15 amino acids. The germline CDR1 and CDR2 sequences are LNHDA and SQIVND (reference sequence). The CDR3 DNA sequence: TGTGCCAGTAGTCGGGATAGCGGGGTTTACAATGAGCAGTTCTTC. This gives the protein CASSRDSGVYNEQFF.

The chain joins TRBV5-1 to TRBJ1-5; D is possibly TRBD1 (6 bases). V lost 3 bases and J lost 8, with 12 bases in between. Germline V gene data show CDR1 as SGHRS and CDR2 as YFSETQ. This CDR3 spans 13 amino acids. The CDR3, as DNA: TGCGCCAGCAGCTCCAGCCCAGGGGAGCCCCAGCATTTT. Protein: CASSSSPGEPQHF. The whole variable domain, remainder taken from reference TRBV5-1 and TRBJ1-5, is KAGVTQTPRYLIKTRGQQVTLSCSPISGHRSVSWYQQTPGQGLQFLFEYFSETQRNKGNFPGRFSGRQFSNSRSEMNVSTLELGDSALYLCASSSSPGEPQHFGDGTRLSIL.

This sequence joins TRBV18 and TRBJ2-1; 10 bases match TRBD2. Per the germline V gene, CDR1 is KGHSH and CDR2 is LQKENI. V trimming: 9 bases; J trimming: 3 bases; junction bases outside the gene matches: 2. This CDR3 has 13 amino acids. The CDR3 nucleotides read TGTGCCAGTTCTAGCGGGAGCTACAATGAGCAGTTCTTC. Protein sequence: CASSSGSYNEQFF.

The chain combines TRBV25-1 with TRBJ2-5; the D is unclear. The tail of the sequence fits TRBJ2-7 better, so the J call may be wrong. Germline lookup yields CDR1 MGHDK and CDR2 SYGVNS. The CDR3 loop spans 14 amino acids. CDR3 nucleotides: TGTGCCAGTCAACCCCGGTTGGGCTCCTACGAGCAGTACTTC. Amino acid sequence: CASQPRLGSYEQYF.

Remarks on this clone: Other DNA sequences in the sample encode the same CDR3. The chain carries TRBV11-2 and TRBJ1-1, with 9 positions matching TRBD1. The ends lost 4 bases at V and 3 bases at J; junction bases unmatched: 9. The germline gives CDR1 SGHAT, CDR2 FQNNGV. This CDR3 spans 16 amino acids. CDR3 protein: CASSSLTGGAYTEAFF. CDR3 sequence (DNA): TGTGCCAGCAGCTCCCTCACAGGGGGCGCGTACACTGAAGCTTTCTTT.

V gene TRBV6-1 combines with J gene TRBJ2-1; possibly TRBD2 for D (6 bases). Looked up from germline, CDR1 is MNHNS and CDR2 is SASEGT. V was cut by 4 bases and J by 4 bases, with 11 bases left in between. CDR3 size: 14 residues. The CDR3 DNA reads TGTGCCAGCAGTGCGACTAGGGGATACAATGAGCAGTTCTTC. Its protein product is CASSATRGYNEQFF.

This chain connects TRBV30 to TRBJ1-1; unclear D gene. Germline V gene sequence: CDR1 GTSNPN, CDR2 SVGIG (reference sequence). The CDR3 is made up of 12 amino acids. The CDR3 coding sequence is TGTGCTATAGCCCGGGATAGCACTGAAGCTTTCTTT. This translates into CAIARDSTEAFF.

The chain combines TRBV7-8 with TRBJ2-7, with TRBD2 matching over 11 bases. The CDR3 is 19 amino acids. The germline CDR1 and CDR2 sequences are SGHVS and FQNEAQ. With V trimmed by 4 bases and J by 6 bases, 20 bases remained unmatched. The CDR3 DNA reads as TGTGCCAGCAGCTCCTACCCCGAGACAGGGCTTGGGACTAGCGGCGAGCAGTACTTC. It encodes CASSSYPETGLGTSGEQYF.

The chain joins TRBV6-1 to TRBJ2-7, with D perhaps TRBD2 (5 bases). Germline V gene sequence: CDR1 MNHNS, CDR2 SASEGT. The CDR3 has 12 amino acids. Trimming cost V 2 bases and J 6 bases, with 8 bases left between them. Here the CDR3 reads CASSEPGSEQYF. The CDR3 nucleotides are TGTGCCAGCAGTGAACCGGGGAGCGAGCAGTACTTC.

This chain links TRBV10-2 with TRBJ2-5; TRBD2 might be the D (6 bases). Trimming pared 6 bases from V and 4 bases from J, leaving 12 bases between. Germline V lookup: CDR1 WSHSY, CDR2 SAAADI. This CDR3 has 13 amino acids. The CDR3 spells CASRVRRGETQYF. The CDR3 DNA follows: TGCGCCAGCAGGGTCCGGCGGGGAGAGACCCAGTACTTC.

The V and J genes are TRBV28 and TRBJ2-7; 8 bases line up with TRBD1. The CDR3 loop spans 14 amino acids. The ends lost 9 bases at V and 9 bases at J; junction bases unmatched: 16. Germline V gene sequence: CDR1 MDHEN, CDR2 SYDVKM. Written as DNA, the CDR3 is TGTGCCAGTAACCCGACAGGGGACATAGACGGGCAGTACTTC. The encoded protein is CASNPTGDIDGQYF. The full variable domain, in which reference TRBV28 and TRBJ2-7 provide the parts outside the CDR3, is DVKVTQSSRYLVKRTGEKVFLECVQDMDHENMFWYRQDPGLGLRLIYFSYDVKMKEKGDIPEGYSVSREKKERFSLILESASTNQTSMYLCASNPTGDIDGQYFGPGTRLTVT.

This chain connects TRBV5-1 to TRBJ2-1; the match to TRBD2 covers 7 bases. With V trimmed by 3 bases and J by 5 bases, 8 bases remained unmatched. The CDR3 is 15 residues long. Germline assignment: CDR1 SGHRS and CDR2 YFSETQ. The CDR3 protein is CASSSTSPIHNEQFF. CDR3 DNA sequence: TGCGCCAGCAGCTCGACTAGCCCTATTCACAATGAGCAGTTCTTC.

The J gene is TRBJ2-2, the V gene TRBV12-5, with TRBD1 as a possible D gene (6 bases). This CDR3 has 12 amino acids. Germline CDR1 reads LGHNT; CDR2 reads FRNRAP. V was shortened by 8 bases and J by 3 bases, with 7 bases between the two germline ends. This CDR3 is CASHRDTGELFF. The CDR3 coding sequence is TGTGCTAGTCACAGGGACACCGGGGAGCTGTTTTTT. Combining the CDR3 with reference TRBV12-5 and TRBJ2-2 gives the whole variable domain DARVTQTPRHKVTEMGQEVTMRCQPILGHNTVFWYRQTMMQGLELLAYFRNRAPLDDSGMPKDRFSAEMPDATLATLKIQPSEPRDSAVYFCASHRDTGELFFGEGSRLTVL.

This chain connects TRBV2 to TRBJ1-5, with unresolved D. Per the germline V gene, CDR1 is SNHLY and CDR2 is FYNNEI. The ends were cut back, 4 bases at V and 1 base at J, with 5 bases in the middle. The CDR3 contains 13 residues. The CDR3 DNA is TGTGCCAGCAGTGGGGAGAGCAATCAGCCCCAGCATTTT. It yields the protein CASSGESNQPQHF.

This rearrangement joins TRBV28 to TRBJ2-7; D uncertain. This CDR3 is built from 13 residues. The germline V gene has CDR1 MDHEN and CDR2 SYDVKM. Trimming removed 8 bases from V and 3 bases from J, with 14 bases in between. The CDR3: CASSPVLVYEQYF. CDR3 nucleotide sequence: TGTGCCAGCTCCCCCGTGCTAGTCTACGAGCAGTACTTC.

The rearrangement links TRBV15 to TRBJ1-5; D is perhaps TRBD1 (6 bases). V was pared by 2 bases and J by 7 bases, with 18 bases between. Germline V gene data show CDR1 as LNHNV and CDR2 as YYDKDF (reference sequence). The length of the CDR3 is 16 residues. Written as DNA, the CDR3 is TGTGCCACCAGCAGATCTTGGACAGACCCCAGGCAGCCCCAGCATTTT. Its translation is CATSRSWTDPRQPQHF.

The chain joins TRBV6-4 to TRBJ1-1; tentative D call: TRBD1 (5 bases). The CDR3 has 16 amino acids. The germline gives CDR1 MRHNA, CDR2 SNTAGT. V lost 6 bases and J lost 1, with 18 bases in between. The CDR3 loop is CASRLTAQAGNTEAFF. Here the CDR3 DNA reads TGTGCCAGCAGATTGACAGCCCAAGCGGGGAACACTGAAGCTTTCTTT.

In this sample, this clone turned up once. The chain joins TRBV10-3 to TRBJ2-7, with 7 nucleotides matching TRBD1. Germline V gene lookup returns CDR1 ENHRY and CDR2 SYGVKD. The CDR3 loop spans 15 amino acids. Trimming at V came to 2 bases and at J to 5 bases, leaving 9 bases not matched to a gene. The CDR3 DNA reads TGTGCCATCAGTGAGACCAGGGCGACAGGGAACGAGCAGTACTTC. Protein sequence: CAISETRATGNEQYF.

The genes are TRBV9 and TRBJ2-1, with D tentatively TRBD1 (6 bases). CDR1 is SGDLS and CDR2 is YYNGEE in the germline V gene. The V end was cut by 0 bases, the J end by 6 bases, with 13 bases between. The CDR3 runs to 15 residues. This chain's CDR3 is CASSVVGGWGNEQFF. In DNA, the CDR3 is TGTGCCAGCAGCGTAGTAGGGGGTTGGGGCAATGAGCAGTTCTTC.

This CDR3 is CASSSPTGGPLEQYF. Written as DNA, the CDR3 is TGTGCCAGCAGTAGCCCGACAGGGGGTCCCCTCGAGCAGTACTTC. The J gene is TRBJ2-7, the V gene TRBV28, with 9 bases fitting TRBD1. This CDR3 region has 15 residues. Germline V gene sequence: CDR1 MDHEN, CDR2 SYDVKM. The V gene end was trimmed by 5 bases and the J gene end by 6 bases; junction bases not matched to a gene: 11.

This clone was observed once. This sequence joins TRBV7-8 and TRBJ1-1; D perhaps matches TRBD1 (6 bases). The CDR3 runs 12 residues. CDR1 and CDR2 (germline): SGHVS, FQNEAQ. V shed 0 bases and J shed 8 bases, with 7 bases lying between them. CDR3 sequence (DNA): TGTGCCAGCAGCTTAGCGGGGGCGGAAGCTTTCTTT. The encoded protein is CASSLAGAEAFF.

The V gene is TRBV6-6, the J gene TRBJ2-3; D may be TRBD2 (5 bases). Looked up from germline, CDR1 is MNHNY and CDR2 is SVGAGI (reference sequence). The CDR3 consists of 14 residues. Trimming removed 4 bases at V and 10 bases at J, with 18 bases between. The CDR3 sequence: CASSLPGSRFAQYF. The DNA for the CDR3 is TGTGCCAGCAGTTTACCGGGATCACGCTTCGCGCAGTATTTT.

V usage is TRBV18 and J usage is TRBJ2-1; 8 bases map to TRBD1. CDR3 length: 16 residues. Germline CDR1 KGHSH, CDR2 LQKENI. The junction had 6 bases not matched to a gene; V was cut back by 5 bases and J by 0 bases. CDR3 residues: CASSRDRSRSYNEQFF. The CDR3 DNA reads TGTGCCAGCTCAAGGGACAGGTCTCGCTCCTACAATGAGCAGTTCTTC.

V is TRBV2 and J is TRBJ2-2; no reliable D call. The CDR3 spans 14 residues. V was shortened by 7 bases and J by 3 bases, with 12 bases between the two germline ends. CDR1 SNHLY and CDR2 FYNNEI come from the germline V gene. The CDR3 here is CASNVRLHTGELFF. The CDR3 DNA sequence: TGTGCCAGCAACGTGAGACTGCACACCGGGGAGCTGTTTTTT. Full variable domain (remainder filled in from reference TRBV2 and TRBJ2-2): EPEVTQTPSHQVTQMGQEVILRCVPISNHLYFYWYRQILGQKVEFLVSFYNNEISEKSEIFDDQFSVERPDGSNFTLKIRSTKLEDSAMYFCASNVRLHTGELFFGEGSRLTVL.

The gene calls are TRBV27 and TRBJ2-7, with a tentative D call TRBD1 (5 bases). This CDR3 spans 12 amino acids. CDR1 MNHEY and CDR2 SMNVEV come from the germline V gene (reference sequence). V gave up 8 bases and J gave up 7 bases, with 15 bases separating them. CDR3 nucleotides: TGTGCCAGCCCGCACGGACAATCGGAGCAGTACTTC. Protein product: CASPHGQSEQYF.

The rearrangement uses TRBV12-1 and TRBJ1-6; the D call TRBD1 from the table was never checked on the DNA. TRBV12-1 is tagged as a pseudogene. The CDR3 length is 16 residues. CDR3 coding DNA: TGTGCCAGCAGCTTTGTGCAGGGTCCAAATAATTCACCCCTCCACTTT. As protein: CASSFVQGPNNSPLHF.

This clone was picked up a small number of times. This chain connects TRBV7-9 to TRBJ2-5; 13 bases agree with TRBD2. The V gene end was trimmed by 1 base and the J gene end by 4 bases; junction bases not matched to a gene: 3. Germline CDR1 reads SEHNR; CDR2 reads FQNEAQ (reference sequence). The CDR3 runs to 16 residues. CDR3 in DNA: TGTGCCAGCAGCTTAGGGACTAGCGGGGGCATAGAGACCCAGTACTTC. Protein product: CASSLGTSGGIETQYF.